This TCR beta chain was identified during a study of cytomegalovirus exposure and HLA in healthy donors. Study-level results: Among CMV-associated TCR beta chains, most appeared HLA-restricted in a later analysis. Previous analysis showed most TCR beta V segments were productive about 87% or about 30% of the time. Reported results showed that the classifier diagnosed cytomegalovirus status with high specificity and sensitivity. Several of the most significant clusters appeared linked to common viral pathogens, based on a later analysis.

PCR primers comprised 60 Vbeta and 13 Jbeta primers. Clones were read by immunoSEQ multiplex PCR, and TCRdb kept only the in-frame ones, dropping some. The sample lists 65,000 to 75,000 clones, 60% to 70% occurring once. Of note for this clone: What it recognizes is unknown.

With 2 bases removed from V and 6 bases from J, the gap between germline ends came to 10 bases. CDR3 length equals 13 residues. Germline loops: CDR1 LNHDA, CDR2 SQIVND (reference sequence). The chain combines TRBV19 with TRBJ1-2; D is possibly TRBD1 (5 bases). The TCR sequence derives from a man aged 35 to 55 in good health and CMV-seropositive. What was sequenced was PBMCs. CDR3 sequence reads: CASSIPQGDGYTF. The CDR3 DNA reads as TGTGCCAGTAGTATACCCCAGGGTGATGGCTACACCTTC.